The 25 T cell receptor beta chains presented below share a single source sample, sequenced in a study of blood T cells in healthy people across ages. Using a J-beta primer mix together with a sample-barcoded 5' primer, a second PCR was run for about 6 to 12 cycles. TCRdb fed the 5' RACE reads into MiXCR, producing one record per CDR3 protein. The profile shows some 1.4 million distinct CDR3 sequences, approximately 40% of them singletons. Sequencing was carried out using blood. These receptors originate from a woman between 18 and 30 years old in good health.

The chain employs TRBV29-1 and TRBJ1-2; TRBD1 aligns across 12 bases. Trimming took 2 bases from V and 6 from J; bases not matched to a gene: 4. This CDR3 comprises 14 residues. The germline V gene encodes CDR1 SQVTM and CDR2 ANQGSEA. The CDR3 region has the DNA TGCAGCGTTGAAAGGGACAGGGGGCCGGATGGCTACACCTTC. It codes for CSVERDRGPDGYTF.

This chain uses TRBV10-2 with TRBJ2-2; TRBD2 matches 9 bases. The CDR3 runs to 14 residues. The germline V gene encodes CDR1 WSHSY and CDR2 SAAADI. V lost 8 bases, J lost 4 bases, and 5 bases stayed unmatched. The DNA for the CDR3 is TGCGCCAGCCAGGGACTAGCTGGCACCGGGGAGCTGTTTTTT. Translation: CASQGLAGTGELFF.

This clonotype was counted only a few times. The CDR3 bases are TGTGCCACCAGCAGGGGAGGTAACTATGGCTACACCTTC. Translation: CATSRGGNYGYTF. V gene TRBV15 combines with J gene TRBJ1-2; D is ambiguous. Germline V gene sequence: CDR1 LNHNV, CDR2 YYDKDF (reference sequence). Trimming cost V 3 bases and J 1 base, with 6 bases left between them. The CDR3 loop spans 13 amino acids.

The chain links TRBV9 to TRBJ1-4; D is perhaps TRBD1 (5 bases). The CDR3 totals 15 residues. Germline V gene sequence: CDR1 SGDLS, CDR2 YYNGEE. V was trimmed by 4 bases and J by 8 bases, leaving 18 bases between them. DNA for the CDR3: TGTGCCAGCAGCCTTAAGGCAGGGACGATGGAAAAACTGTTTTTT. It encodes CASSLKAGTMEKLFF. The full variable domain, with the rest looked up from reference TRBV9 and TRBJ1-4, is DSGVTQTPKHLITATGQRVTLRCSPRSGDLSVYWYQQSLDQGLQFLIQYYNGEERAKGNILERFSAQQFPDLHSELNLSSLELGDSALYFCASSLKAGTMEKLFFGSGTQLSVL.

The chain couples TRBV5-1 to TRBJ1-2; tentative D call: TRBD1 (5 bases). CDR1 and CDR2 (germline): SGHRS, YFSETQ. The CDR3 runs 14 residues. Trimming removed 2 bases at V and 4 bases at J, with 12 bases between. Written as DNA, the CDR3 is TGCGCCAGCAGCTTTGACAGAGAAGGCTATGGCTACACCTTC. Translating gives CASSFDREGYGYTF. Filled out from reference TRBV5-1 and TRBJ1-2, the complete variable domain reads KAGVTQTPRYLIKTRGQQVTLSCSPISGHRSVSWYQQTPGQGLQFLFEYFSETQRNKGNFPGRFSGRQFSNSRSEMNVSTLELGDSALYLCASSFDREGYGYTFGSGTRLTVV.

This clonotype was detected only a few times. The rearrangement links TRBV4-2 to TRBJ1-4; the match to TRBD1 covers 7 bases. The CDR3 is 14 residues long. V shed 5 bases, J shed 8 bases, and the junction held 8 bases outside the gene matches. Germline CDR1 reads LGHNA; CDR2 reads YNFKEQ. DNA of the CDR3: TGTGCCAGCAGCTCCGACAGGGATAACGAAAAACTGTTTTTT. This encodes CASSSDRDNEKLFF.

V usage is TRBV29-1 and J usage is TRBJ1-1; tentatively, D is TRBD1 (6 bases). Trimming stripped 2 bases from V and 2 bases from J, with 24 bases between. The CDR3 is 18 amino acids. CDR1 and CDR2 (germline): SQVTM, ANQGSEA. The CDR3 sequence: CSVESPTGIDRLNTEAFF. The CDR3 DNA reads as TGCAGCGTTGAATCCCCCACTGGCATCGACAGGCTAAACACTGAAGCTTTCTTT.

This clonotype was recorded a few times. The chain combines TRBV7-9 with TRBJ1-2; no firm D call. Trimming pared 5 bases from V and 8 bases from J, leaving 18 bases between. CDR3 length: 14 amino acids. Germline V CDR1 and CDR2: SEHNR, FQNEAQ (reference sequence). The CDR3 here is CASSPGSSWEGYTF. As DNA, the CDR3 is TGTGCCAGCAGCCCCGGGTCCTCGTGGGAGGGCTACACCTTC. Using reference TRBV7-9 and TRBJ1-2 for the parts outside the CDR3, the full variable domain is DTGVSQNPRHKITKRGQNVTFRCDPISEHNRLYWYRQTLGQGPEFLTYFQNEAQLEKSRLLSDRFSAERPKGSFSTLEIQRTEQGDSAMYLCASSPGSSWEGYTFGSGTRLTVV.

V is TRBV6-4 and J is TRBJ1-2, with a possible D match to TRBD1 (6 bases). The germline V gene has CDR1 MRHNA and CDR2 SNTAGT. V was shortened by 4 bases and J by 8 bases, with 14 bases between the two germline ends. This CDR3 has 13 residues. The CDR3 DNA sequence: TGTGCCAGCAGTGCCCAGGGGTCGCGGGGCTACACCTTC. Protein product: CASSAQGSRGYTF.

Turning to this clonotype: This may arise from a read error, as a much more abundant clone is one base away. V usage is TRBV3-1 and J usage is TRBJ2-1, with a possible D match to TRBD2 (6 bases). TRBJ2-7 matches the DNA end more closely, so the J call is doubtful. The germline V gene has CDR1 LGHDT and CDR2 YNNKEL (reference sequence). This CDR3 is built from 17 residues. The CDR3 DNA sequence: TGTGCCAGCAGCCAAGGACCTAGCGCCCTCTCCTACAATGAGCAGTACTTC. It encodes CASSQGPSALSYNEQYF.

This clonotype was picked up a small number of times. The rearrangement links TRBV2 to TRBJ2-2; 14 bases are shared with TRBD2. V lost 7 bases and J lost 0; bases outside the gene matches: 4. The CDR3 is made up of 17 amino acids. Germline V gene lookup returns CDR1 SNHLY and CDR2 FYNNEI. In nucleotides, the CDR3 is TGTGCCAGCACCGGGACTAGCGGGAGTGCGAACACCGGGGAGCTGTTTTTT. Amino acid sequence: CASTGTSGSANTGELFF.

The chain couples TRBV20-1 to TRBJ2-7; 7 bases are shared with TRBD2. The CDR3 contains 15 residues. The junction had 9 bases not matched to a gene; V was cut back by 0 bases and J by 4 bases. Germline V gene lookup returns CDR1 DFQATT and CDR2 SNEGSKA (reference sequence). The CDR3 reads CSARDLGGSVYEQYF. In nucleotides, the CDR3 is TGCAGTGCTAGAGATCTGGGCGGGAGTGTTTACGAGCAGTACTTC.

The chain carries TRBV21-1 and TRBJ2-3; no check of the table's D call, TRBD2, against the DNA was made. TRBV21-1 is a pseudogene segment. The CDR3 contains 14 residues. The CDR3 nucleotides are TGTGCCAGCGGTAGTCGGGGTCCGTCAGATACGCAGTATTTT. Amino acids: CASGSRGPSDTQYF.

This clonotype was seen only a few times. The chain has TRBV12-3 or TRBV12-4 and TRBJ2-3; tentatively, D is TRBD2 (5 bases). V lost 3 bases to trimming and J lost 0 bases, with 13 bases between them. The CDR3 is 16 amino acids. CDR3 loop: CASSLRGPSSTDTQYF. CDR3 DNA: TGTGCCAGCAGTTTGAGAGGGCCGTCTAGCACAGATACGCAGTATTTT.

This clonotype was detected once. This chain uses TRBV12-3 or TRBV12-4 with TRBJ2-1; D is ambiguous. Deletions cut 8 bases from V and 0 bases from J, with 17 bases between. The CDR3 covers 16 residues. CDR3 loop: CASGSVVVPSYNEQFF. CDR3 DNA: TGTGCCAGCGGTTCAGTGGTAGTTCCCTCCTACAATGAGCAGTTCTTC.

The chain joins TRBV20-1 to TRBJ1-2; D is ambiguous. CDR3 length: 8 residues. The germline V gene encodes CDR1 DFQATT and CDR2 SNEGSKA (reference sequence). CDR3 nucleotide sequence: TGCAGAGCAGAGGGCTACACCTTC. It codes for CRAEGYTF.

The genes are TRBV3-1 and TRBJ1-1; D call uncertain. With 1 base removed from V and 1 base from J, the gap between germline ends came to 7 bases. Per the germline V gene, CDR1 is LGHDT and CDR2 is YNNKEL (reference sequence). The CDR3 contains 14 residues. CDR3 sequence (DNA): TGTGCCAGCAGCCAAGTGGAGGGGAACACTGAAGCTTTCTTT. Amino acids: CASSQVEGNTEAFF.

The rearrangement uses TRBV11-2 and TRBJ1-2; D is unresolved. Germline CDR1 SGHAT, CDR2 FQNNGV. Between the trimmed V and J ends, which lost 1 base and 4 bases, there was a span of 19 bases. This CDR3 spans 17 amino acids. The CDR3 DNA reads TGTGCCAGCAGCTTAGCCCCGAGACTGAAACCTTTCTATGGCTACACCTTC. Encoded protein: CASSLAPRLKPFYGYTF. The variable domain in full, completed from reference TRBV11-2 and TRBJ1-2, reads EAGVAQSPRYKIIEKRQSVAFWCNPISGHATLYWYQQILGQGPKLLIQFQNNGVVDDSQLPKDRFSAERLKGVDSTLKIQPAKLEDSAVYLCASSLAPRLKPFYGYTFGSGTRLTVV.

This clonotype was observed a few times. The rearrangement joins TRBV7-9 to TRBJ2-1; TRBD2 agrees at 10 bases. Germline loops: CDR1 SEHNR, CDR2 FQNEAQ (reference sequence). V dropped 5 bases and J dropped 0; count of bases not matched to a gene: 10. The CDR3 length is 18 residues. Here the CDR3 DNA reads TGTGCCAGCAGCCGGGAAGAGGGACTAGCGAGCTCCTACAATGAGCAGTTCTTC. It codes for CASSREEGLASSYNEQFF.

The chain recombines TRBV4-2 with TRBJ2-5; D remains unclear. Germline CDR1 and CDR2: LGHNA and YNFKEQ. The V and J ends lost 1 base and 11 bases respectively, with 17 bases between them. The CDR3 has 14 residues. CDR3 residues: CASSQGSSLSEQYF. In DNA form, the CDR3 reads TGTGCCAGCAGCCAAGGATCAAGTCTGAGTGAGCAGTACTTC.

The rearrangement joins TRBV3-1 to TRBJ2-5, with no clear D. The CDR3 runs 17 residues. The V gene's germline CDR1 is LGHDT and CDR2 YNNKEL (reference sequence). Trimming removed 1 base from V and 2 bases from J, with 17 bases in between. CDR3 region: CASSQGLFYEDQETQYF. The CDR3 DNA sequence: TGTGCCAGCAGCCAAGGCCTCTTCTACGAGGATCAAGAGACCCAGTACTTC.

With respect to this clonotype: The CDR3 does not end in the conserved phenylalanine or tryptophan, so this is likely a read error. The chain uses TRBV6-1 and TRBJ2-5; 7 nucleotides match TRBD1. After removal of 0 bases from V and 0 bases from J, the junction contained 1 base not matched to a gene. The CDR3 extends over 15 amino acids. From germline, CDR1 is MNHNS and CDR2 SASEGT. This CDR3 is CASSEATGYQETQYY. CDR3 DNA sequence: TGTGCCAGCAGTGAAGCGACAGGGTACCAAGAGACCCAGTACTAC.

CDR3 region: CASSQVSPNQPQHF. CDR3 bases: TGCGCCAGCAGCCAAGTTAGTCCTAATCAGCCCCAGCATTTT. The V call is TRBV4-1, the J call TRBJ1-5, with D unresolved. Trimming took 1 base from V and 4 from J, leaving 8 bases between them. This CDR3 has 14 amino acids. Germline assignment: CDR1 MGHRA and CDR2 YSYEKL.

This clonotype has just a few counts. The chain has TRBV2 and TRBJ1-4, with D uncertain. Trimming left V 3 bases short and J 8 bases short, with 10 bases between. This CDR3 contains 13 residues. Germline V gene sequence: CDR1 SNHLY, CDR2 FYNNEI. CDR3 sequence reads: CASSEWAWEKLFF. The CDR3 coding sequence is TGTGCCAGCAGTGAGTGGGCGTGGGAAAAACTGTTTTTT.

This clonotype was seen just once. The chain recombines TRBV29-1 with TRBJ2-5; D is undetermined. V was cut by 3 bases and J by 11 bases, with 13 bases left in between. This CDR3 region has 11 residues. Per the germline V gene, CDR1 is SQVTM and CDR2 is ANQGSEA. This CDR3 is CSVESSDEQYF. The DNA for the CDR3 is TGCAGCGTTGAGTCCTCCGATGAGCAGTACTTC.